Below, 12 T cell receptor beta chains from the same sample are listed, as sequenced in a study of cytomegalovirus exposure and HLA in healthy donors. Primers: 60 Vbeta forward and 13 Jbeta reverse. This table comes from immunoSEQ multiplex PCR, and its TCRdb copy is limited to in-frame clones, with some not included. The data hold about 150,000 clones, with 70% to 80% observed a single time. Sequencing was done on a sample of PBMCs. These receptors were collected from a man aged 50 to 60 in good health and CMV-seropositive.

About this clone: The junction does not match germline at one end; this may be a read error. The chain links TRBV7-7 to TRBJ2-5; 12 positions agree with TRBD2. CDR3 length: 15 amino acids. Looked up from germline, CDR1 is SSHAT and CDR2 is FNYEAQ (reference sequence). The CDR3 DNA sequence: TGTGCTAGCAGCTCGACTAGCGGGAGATGGGAGACCCAGTACTTC. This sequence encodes CASSSTSGRWETQYF. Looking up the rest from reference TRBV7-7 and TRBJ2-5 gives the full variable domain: GAGVSQSPRYKVTKRGQDVTLRCDPISSHATLYWYQQALGQGPEFLTYFNYEAQPDKSGLPSDRFSAERPEGSISTLTIQRTEQRDSAMYRCASSSTSGRWETQYFGPGTRLLVL.

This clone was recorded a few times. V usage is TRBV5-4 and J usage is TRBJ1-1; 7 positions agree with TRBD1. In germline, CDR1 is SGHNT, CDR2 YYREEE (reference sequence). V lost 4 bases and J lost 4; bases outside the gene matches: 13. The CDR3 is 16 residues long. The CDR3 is CASSRWIRGGSTEAFF. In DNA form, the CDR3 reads TGTGCCAGCAGCCGATGGATCCGAGGGGGCAGCACTGAAGCTTTCTTT.

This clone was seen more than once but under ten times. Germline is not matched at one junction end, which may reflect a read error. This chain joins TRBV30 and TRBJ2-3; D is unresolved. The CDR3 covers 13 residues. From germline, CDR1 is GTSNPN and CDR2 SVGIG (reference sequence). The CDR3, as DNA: TGTGCCTGGAATCCGACGGGTAGTAGATCTCCGGATTTT. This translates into CAWNPTGSRSPDF.

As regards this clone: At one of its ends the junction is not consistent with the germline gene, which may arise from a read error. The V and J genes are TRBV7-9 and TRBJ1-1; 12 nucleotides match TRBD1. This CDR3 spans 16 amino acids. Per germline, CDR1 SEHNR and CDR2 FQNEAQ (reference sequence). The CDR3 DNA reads TGTTCCAGCAGCCACCGGGACAGGGGGCCGGGCACTGAAGCTTTCTTT. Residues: CSSSHRDRGPGTEAFF.

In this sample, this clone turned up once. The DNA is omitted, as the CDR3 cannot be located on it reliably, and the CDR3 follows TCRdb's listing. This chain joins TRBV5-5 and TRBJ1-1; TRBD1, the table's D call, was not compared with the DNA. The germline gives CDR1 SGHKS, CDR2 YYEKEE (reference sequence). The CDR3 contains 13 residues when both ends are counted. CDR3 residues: CASSILGLNEAFF.

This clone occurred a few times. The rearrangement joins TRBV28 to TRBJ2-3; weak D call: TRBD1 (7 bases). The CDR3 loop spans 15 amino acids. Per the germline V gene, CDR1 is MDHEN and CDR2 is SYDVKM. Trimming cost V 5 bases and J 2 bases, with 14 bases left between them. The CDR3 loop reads CASSLPGGYTDTQYF. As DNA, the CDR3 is TGTGCCAGCAGTCTCCCAGGGGGGTACACAGATACGCAGTATTTT.

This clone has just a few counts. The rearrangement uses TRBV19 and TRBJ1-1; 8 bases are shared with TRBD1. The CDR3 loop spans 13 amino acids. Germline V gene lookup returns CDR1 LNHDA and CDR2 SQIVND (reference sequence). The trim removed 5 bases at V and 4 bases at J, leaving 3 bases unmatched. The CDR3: CASSATGGTEAFF. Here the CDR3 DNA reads TGTGCCAGTAGTGCTACAGGGGGCACTGAAGCTTTCTTT.

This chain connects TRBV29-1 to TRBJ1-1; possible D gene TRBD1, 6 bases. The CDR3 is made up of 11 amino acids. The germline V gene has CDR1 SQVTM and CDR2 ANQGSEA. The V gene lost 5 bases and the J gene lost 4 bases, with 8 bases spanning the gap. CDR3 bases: TGCAGCGTTTTGACAGGCACTGAAGCTTTCTTT. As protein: CSVLTGTEAFF.

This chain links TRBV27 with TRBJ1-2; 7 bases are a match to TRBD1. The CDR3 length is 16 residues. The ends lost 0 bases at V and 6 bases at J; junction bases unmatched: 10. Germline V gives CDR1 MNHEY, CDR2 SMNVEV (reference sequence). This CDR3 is CASSLSRQGSPNGYTF. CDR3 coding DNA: TGTGCCAGCAGTTTATCGAGACAGGGCTCCCCCAATGGCTACACCTTC.

The CDR3 here is CASSTGGTDTQYF. The DNA of the CDR3 is TGTGCCAGCAGTACAGGAGGCACAGATACGCAGTATTTT. The chain recombines TRBV28 with TRBJ2-3; D is possibly TRBD1 (5 bases). The V gene lost 5 bases and the J gene lost 1 base, with 7 bases spanning the gap. The germline CDR1 and CDR2 sequences are MDHEN and SYDVKM. This CDR3 contains 13 residues. Complete variable domain (other parts from reference TRBV28 and TRBJ2-3): DVKVTQSSRYLVKRTGEKVFLECVQDMDHENMFWYRQDPGLGLRLIYFSYDVKMKEKGDIPEGYSVSREKKERFSLILESASTNQTSMYLCASSTGGTDTQYFGPGTRLTVL.

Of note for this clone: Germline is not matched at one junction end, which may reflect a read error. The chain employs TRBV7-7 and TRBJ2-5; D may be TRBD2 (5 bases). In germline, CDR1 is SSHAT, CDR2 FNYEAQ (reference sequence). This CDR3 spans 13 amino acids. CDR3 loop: CASSFGLQETQYF. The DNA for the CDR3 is TGTGCTAGCAGCTTCGGACTCCAAGAGACCCAGTACTTC.

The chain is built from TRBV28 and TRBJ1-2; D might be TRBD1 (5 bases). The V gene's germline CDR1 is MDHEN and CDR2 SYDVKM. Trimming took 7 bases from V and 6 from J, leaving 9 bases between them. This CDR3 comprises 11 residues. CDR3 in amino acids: CASKPGDGYTF. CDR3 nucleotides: TGTGCCAGCAAGCCGGGGGATGGCTACACCTTC.